The next 3 T cell receptor beta chains were all read from a single sample in a study of beta chain features in type 1 diabetes. Notes on the study in general: In every one of the four CD4+ subsets, TCRB CDR3s were moderately but significantly shorter in Type 1 diabetes patients.

Expressed TCRB transcripts got sequenced, as all isolated RNA was reverse transcribed. TCRdb's copy holds only in-frame clones and misses some; the assay was immunoSEQ multiplex PCR. The sample holds about 740,000 clones, roughly an eighth seen once. No antigens are known for them. Material for sequencing was naive CD4+ T cells from blood. These receptors originate from a young man with type 1 diabetes.

This clone has just a few counts. The same CDR3 arises from other DNA sequences in this sample as well. The V call is TRBV30, the J call TRBJ2-3, with D maybe TRBD2 (6 bases). The CDR3 sequence is 12 residues long. CDR1 and CDR2 from the germline V gene are GTSNPN and SVGIG (reference sequence). V lost 1 base and J lost 6, with 8 bases in between. The CDR3 spells CAWSALADTQYF. CDR3 in DNA: TGTGCCTGGAGTGCGCTAGCGGATACGCAGTATTTT.

The J gene is TRBJ2-5, the V gene TRBV11-2; D remains unclear. CDR1 is SGHAT and CDR2 is FQNNGV in the germline V gene. V was cut by 1 base and J by 0 bases, with 6 bases left in between. This CDR3 spans 14 amino acids. The CDR3 is CASSLGADQETQYF. CDR3 in DNA: TGTGCCAGCAGCTTAGGGGCAGACCAAGAGACCCAGTACTTC.

This sequence joins TRBV5-1 and TRBJ2-7, with D perhaps given as TRBD1 or TRBD2 (5 bases each). Trimming stripped 2 bases from V and 3 bases from J, with 12 bases between. Germline V gene sequence: CDR1 SGHRS, CDR2 YFSETQ. The CDR3 totals 14 residues. CDR3 sequence reads: CASSLTGTFYEQYF. CDR3 DNA sequence: TGCGCCAGCAGCTTAACCGGGACCTTCTACGAGCAGTACTTC. Supplemented by reference TRBV5-1 and TRBJ2-7, the full variable domain reads KAGVTQTPRYLIKTRGQQVTLSCSPISGHRSVSWYQQTPGQGLQFLFEYFSETQRNKGNFPGRFSGRQFSNSRSEMNVSTLELGDSALYLCASSLTGTFYEQYFGPGTRLTVT.